Presented here are 11 T cell receptor beta chains from one specimen sequenced in a study of post-analysis software for immune sequencing data. The antigens of these receptors remain unknown. Study-wide findings and caveats: Controls showed lower frequencies than patients for roughly five TRBV segments, and TRBV5-6, TRBV5-1 and TRBV20-1 were among these.

The authors incorporated unique molecular identifiers into the TCR beta cDNA libraries. Using its own MiXCR run on the PCR reads, TCRdb lists one record per CDR3 protein. Among 750,000 to 950,000 distinct CDR3 sequences listed, under 60% were seen once. The sample taken for sequencing was blood. Every receptor here comes from a girl aged 10-17 years with multiple sclerosis.

V is TRBV7-6 and J is TRBJ2-1, with 12 positions matching TRBD2. Germline V gene data show CDR1 as SGHVS and CDR2 as FNYEAQ. The J segment lost 15 bases and the V segment lost 6 bases, leaving 9 bases of the junction unmatched. CDR3 length: 13 residues. The CDR3 coding sequence is TGTGCCAGCAGTCGGCTAGCGGGAGGGCCGCCGTTCTTC. Its translation: CASSRLAGGPPFF.

The V and J genes are TRBV7-9 and TRBJ2-5, with 9 bases that match TRBD2. CDR1 and CDR2 from the germline V gene are SEHNR and FQNEAQ (reference sequence). The CDR3 runs to 16 residues. Trimming cost V 4 bases and J 9 bases; bases outside gene matches: 15. In DNA, the CDR3 is TGTGCCAGCAGCTCCGAATCGGGACTAGCTCCGTGGGCCCAGTACTTC. Its translation: CASSSESGLAPWAQYF.

This chain uses TRBV27 with TRBJ2-7; 7 nucleotides agree with TRBD2. Losses at the gene ends were 2 bases for V and 4 bases for J; bases not matched to a gene: 8. The CDR3 contains 15 residues. CDR1 MNHEY and CDR2 SMNVEV come from the germline V gene (reference sequence). The CDR3 DNA is TGTGCCAGCAGTTTACCAGGGACTATAGTGTACGAGCAGTACTTC. This codes for CASSLPGTIVYEQYF.

Regarding this clonotype: One end of the junction does not line up with germline, which may come from a read error. The chain joins TRBV29-1 to TRBJ2-3, with D uncertain. In germline, CDR1 is SQVTM, CDR2 ANQGSEA. The CDR3 runs to 14 residues. The CDR3 region is CSVPDPKYTDAQYF. CDR3 sequence (DNA): TGCAGCGTCCCCGACCCGAAGTACACAGATGCGCAGTATTTT.

The genes are TRBV9 and TRBJ2-7, with 7 bases aligning to TRBD2. There are 15 residues in the CDR3. Unmatched junction bases numbered 4, after V lost 0 bases and J lost 1 base. Germline CDR1 reads SGDLS; CDR2 reads YYNGEE. CDR3: CASSVAAGESYEQYF. As DNA, the CDR3 is TGTGCCAGCAGCGTAGCCGCGGGAGAGTCCTACGAGCAGTACTTC.

Only a few counts were recorded for this clonotype. The gene calls are TRBV5-1 and TRBJ2-5; TRBD2 matches 10 bases. This CDR3 spans 18 amino acids. The V gene end was trimmed by 0 bases and the J gene end by 5 bases; junction bases not matched to a gene: 13. The germline V gene encodes CDR1 SGHRS and CDR2 YFSETQ. CDR3 bases: TGCGCCAGCAGCTTGGTATTAGCGGGAGGCCCTTGGGGGGAGACCCAGTACTTC. This translates into CASSLVLAGGPWGETQYF. Full variable domain (rest looked up from reference TRBV5-1 and TRBJ2-5): KAGVTQTPRYLIKTRGQQVTLSCSPISGHRSVSWYQQTPGQGLQFLFEYFSETQRNKGNFPGRFSGRQFSNSRSEMNVSTLELGDSALYLCASSLVLAGGPWGETQYFGPGTRLLVL.

V usage is TRBV15 and J usage is TRBJ2-1; D may be TRBD2 (6 bases). V was cut by 5 bases and J by 0 bases, with 8 bases left in between. CDR3 size: 14 residues. CDR1 is LNHNV, CDR2 YYDKDF, per germline (reference sequence). The CDR3 DNA reads as TGTGCCACCAGCCCGGGGGTCTCCTACAATGAGCAGTTCTTC. It yields the protein CATSPGVSYNEQFF.

There are a few counts of this clonotype. Here the CDR3 reads CASRGLGANVLTF. CDR3 DNA sequence: TGTGCCAGCAGGGGGCTTGGGGCCAACGTCCTGACTTTC. The chain combines TRBV3-1 with TRBJ2-6, with TRBD1 as a possible D gene (5 bases). V was clipped by 6 bases and J by 3 bases, with 6 bases between them. The CDR3 length is 13 residues. Per the germline V gene, CDR1 is LGHDT and CDR2 is YNNKEL (reference sequence).

The V and J genes are TRBV6-6 and TRBJ1-2; D is ambiguous. CDR1 MNHNY and CDR2 SVGAGI come from the germline V gene (reference sequence). This CDR3 has 12 amino acids. V was cut by 8 bases and J by 7 bases, with 14 bases left in between. The chain's CDR3 is CASGPSVGGYTF. The CDR3 DNA reads TGTGCCAGCGGACCATCCGTGGGTGGCTACACCTTC.

The rearrangement uses TRBV2 and TRBJ2-5, with TRBD1 identical over 8 bases. The J call is uncertain, as TRBJ2-7 better fits the DNA end. The CDR3 loop spans 15 amino acids. In germline, CDR1 is SNHLY, CDR2 FYNNEI. The DNA of the CDR3 is TGTGCCAGCAGTGCTGGGGTAACGGACAGGGACGAGCAGTACTTC. Translated: CASSAGVTDRDEQYF.

In this sample, this clonotype turned up many times. The chain is built from TRBV12-3 or TRBV12-4 and TRBJ2-7; either TRBD1 or TRBD2 may supply D (5 bases each). The CDR3 loop spans 13 amino acids. Trimming pared 3 bases from V and 3 bases from J, leaving 9 bases between. The CDR3 DNA sequence: TGTGCCAGCAGTTTGGGGGTAGGCTACGAGCAGTACTTC. Amino acid sequence: CASSLGVGYEQYF.